This T cell receptor beta chain was sequenced during a study of vaccination effects on CD4 cells after COVID-19. Isolating CD4+ T cells followed more than 9 days of culture. Each participant was administered two doses of either the BNT162b2 or the mRNA-1273 vaccine. Nucleocapsid antibodies were negative in the vaccine recipients, who had never had SARS-CoV-2 infection. The CDR3 is 18 amino acids. Germline-derived CDR1 and CDR2 are SGHVS and FQNEAQ. Germline trimming cut 5 bases from V and 5 bases from J; bases unmatched to any gene: 13. Sequencing was performed with immunoSEQ multiplex PCR; in TCRdb, only in-frame clones are kept and a portion is missing. Here the sample spans some 40,000 clones, 65% to 75% being singletons. Study-wide results and caveats: Clones arising from infection and from vaccination showed marked clonal contraction late after vaccination.

A word on this clone: Antigen specificity is unknown.

Sequencing was performed on CD4+ T cells from PBMCs cultured without peptide, taken after COVID-19 vaccination. The clonotype comes from a human donor who received a COVID-19 vaccine. This rearrangement joins TRBV7-8 to TRBJ2-1; 12 nucleotides match TRBD2. CDR3: CASSQRTSGAIINNEQFF. The DNA of the CDR3 is TGTGCCAGCAGCCAACGGACTAGCGGGGCCATAATAAACAATGAGCAGTTCTTC. The full variable domain, completed using reference TRBV7-8 and TRBJ2-1, is GAGVSQSPRYKVAKRGQDVALRCDPISGHVSLFWYQQALGQGPEFLTYFQNEAQLDKSGLPSDRFFAERPEGSVSTLKIQRTQQEDSAVYLCASSQRTSGAIINNEQFFGPGTRLTVL.